This T cell receptor beta chain is drawn from a study of cytomegalovirus exposure and HLA in healthy donors. The CDR3 has 16 residues. Trimming took 6 bases from V and 4 from J; bases not matched to a gene: 13. CDR1 and CDR2 from the germline V gene are ENHRY and SYGVKD. Primers for the PCR totalled 60 Vbeta and 13 Jbeta. Here immunoSEQ multiplex PCR was the method, and the copy in TCRdb shows in-frame clones only, minus some. In the table there are 35,000 to 50,000 clones, more than 45% of which are singletons. The sample was PBMCs. The V and J genes are TRBV10-3 and TRBJ2-7; 9 bases align to TRBD2. This clonotype was obtained from a man in his sixties in good health and CMV-seronegative. As DNA, the CDR3 is TGTGCCATCAGGGGGGGGCGGGAGGGCCAGACATACGAGCAGTACTTC. Encoded protein: CAIRGGREGQTYEQYF.